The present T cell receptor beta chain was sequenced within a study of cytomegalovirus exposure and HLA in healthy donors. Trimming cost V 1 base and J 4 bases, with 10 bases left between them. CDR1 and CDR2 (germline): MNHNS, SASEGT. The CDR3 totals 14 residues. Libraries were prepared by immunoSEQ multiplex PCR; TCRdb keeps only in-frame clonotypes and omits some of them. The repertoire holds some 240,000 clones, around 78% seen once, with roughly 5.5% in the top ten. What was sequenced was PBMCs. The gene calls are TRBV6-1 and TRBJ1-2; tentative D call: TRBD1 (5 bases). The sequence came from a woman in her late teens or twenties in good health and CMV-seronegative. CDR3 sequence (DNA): TGTGCCAGCAGTGAAGGACAGTTCGTCTATGGCTACACCTTC. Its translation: CASSEGQFVYGYTF.